These 6 T cell receptor beta chains share one sample of origin, sequenced in a study of blood T cell repertoires in COVID-19. Repertoires were generated with immunoSEQ multiplex PCR, while TCRdb's copy carries only in-frame clones and drops some. The sample has 10,000 to 15,000 clones, around four fifths seen once. The specimen sequenced was peripheral blood. All receptors derive from a human donor in a cohort sampled during active COVID-19.

The chain recombines TRBV5-4 with TRBJ1-2, with 8 nucleotides matching TRBD1. CDR1 SGHNT and CDR2 YYREEE come from the germline V gene (reference sequence). This CDR3 spans 14 amino acids. After removal of 4 bases from V and 2 bases from J, the junction contained 4 bases not matched to a gene. The CDR3 region is CASSDRGKNYGYTF. The CDR3 DNA follows: TGTGCCAGCAGCGACAGGGGAAAGAACTATGGCTACACCTTC.

This clone occurred once. The chain has TRBV10-3 and TRBJ1-4; D gene unclear. Trimming left V 2 bases short and J 5 bases short, with 6 bases between. CDR1 and CDR2 from the germline V gene are ENHRY and SYGVKD. The CDR3 sequence is 13 residues long. The CDR3 is CAISEPRNEKLFF. In DNA, the CDR3 is TGTGCCATCAGTGAGCCCAGGAATGAAAAACTGTTTTTT.

The table lists this clone with a count of one. V is TRBV5-4 and J is TRBJ1-5; TRBD1 matches at 8 bases. CDR1 and CDR2 (germline): SGHNT, YYREEE (reference sequence). The CDR3 contains 14 residues. The ends lost 3 bases at V and 7 bases at J; junction bases unmatched: 6. The CDR3 here is CASSSQGAGQPQHF. For the CDR3, the DNA is TGTGCCAGCAGCTCTCAGGGGGCAGGGCAGCCCCAGCATTTT.

This clone was seen a handful of times. The V call is TRBV6-2 or TRBV6-3, the J call TRBJ2-6, with D perhaps matching TRBD2 (5 bases). The CDR3 sequence is 16 residues long. V was trimmed by 5 bases and J by 0 bases, leaving 11 bases between them. CDR1 is MNHEY and CDR2 is SVGEGT in the germline V gene. CDR3: CASSRRPSSGANVLTF. CDR3 DNA sequence: TGTGCCAGCAGTCGGAGGCCCAGCTCTGGGGCCAACGTCCTGACTTTC.

CDR3 residues: CASSLSYGYTF. The CDR3 nucleotides are TGTGCCAGCAGCTTGTCTTATGGCTACACCTTC. The chain recombines TRBV5-6 with TRBJ1-2, with D hard to call. CDR3 length: 11 amino acids. V shed 1 base and J shed 5 bases, with 3 bases lying between them. Germline CDR1 reads SGHDT; CDR2 reads YYEEEE.

The CDR3: CASSRGGSGANVLTF. In DNA, the CDR3 is TGCGCCAGCAGCAGGGGGGGATCTGGGGCCAACGTCCTGACTTTC. The V and J genes are TRBV4-3 and TRBJ2-6; D perhaps matches TRBD2 (7 bases). The CDR3 loop spans 15 amino acids. Germline values: CDR1 LGHNA, CDR2 YSLEER. V was clipped by 5 bases and J by 1 base, with 9 bases between them.